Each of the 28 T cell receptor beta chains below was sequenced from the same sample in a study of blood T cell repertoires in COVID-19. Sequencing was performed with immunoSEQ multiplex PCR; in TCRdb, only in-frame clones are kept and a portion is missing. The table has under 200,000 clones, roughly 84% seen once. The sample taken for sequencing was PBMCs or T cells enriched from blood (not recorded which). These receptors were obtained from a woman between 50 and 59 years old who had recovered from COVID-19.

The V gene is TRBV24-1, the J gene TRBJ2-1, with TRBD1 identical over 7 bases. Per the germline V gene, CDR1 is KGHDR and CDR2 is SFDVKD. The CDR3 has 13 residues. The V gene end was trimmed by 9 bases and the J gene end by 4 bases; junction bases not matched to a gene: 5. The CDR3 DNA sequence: TGTGCCACCGGAAGACAGGGATACAATGAGCAGTTCTTC. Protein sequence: CATGRQGYNEQFF.

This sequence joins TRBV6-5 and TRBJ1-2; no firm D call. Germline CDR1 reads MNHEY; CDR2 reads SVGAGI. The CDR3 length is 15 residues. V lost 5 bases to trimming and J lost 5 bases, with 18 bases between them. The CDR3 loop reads CASSPWSGWRYGYTF. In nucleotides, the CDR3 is TGTGCCAGCAGTCCCTGGTCGGGGTGGAGGTATGGCTACACCTTC.

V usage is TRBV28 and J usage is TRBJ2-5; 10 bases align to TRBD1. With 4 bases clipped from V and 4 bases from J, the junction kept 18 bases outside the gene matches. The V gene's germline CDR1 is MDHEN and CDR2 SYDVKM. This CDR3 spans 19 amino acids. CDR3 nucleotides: TGTGCCAGCAGTTCAATGGTCACGGGACAGGGGATCGGAAGAGAGACCCAGTACTTC. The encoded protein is CASSSMVTGQGIGRETQYF.

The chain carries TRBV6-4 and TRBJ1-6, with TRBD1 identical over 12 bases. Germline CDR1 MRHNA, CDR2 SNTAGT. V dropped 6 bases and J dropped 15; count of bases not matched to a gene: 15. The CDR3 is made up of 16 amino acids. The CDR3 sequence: CASSASPGQGALLLHF. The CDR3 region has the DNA TGTGCCAGCAGCGCATCGCCGGGACAGGGGGCCTTGCTCCTCCACTTT.

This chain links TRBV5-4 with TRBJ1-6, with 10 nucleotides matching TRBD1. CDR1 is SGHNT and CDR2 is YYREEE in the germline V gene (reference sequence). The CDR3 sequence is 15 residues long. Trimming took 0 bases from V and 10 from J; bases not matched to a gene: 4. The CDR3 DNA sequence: TGTGCCAGCAGCTTGGGACAGGGGGCGAAATCACCCCTCCACTTT. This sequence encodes CASSLGQGAKSPLHF. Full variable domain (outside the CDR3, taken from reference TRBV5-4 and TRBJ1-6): ETGVTQSPTHLIKTRGQQVTLRCSSQSGHNTVSWYQQALGQGPQFIFQYYREEENGRGNFPPRFSGLQFPNYSSELNVNALELDDSALYLCASSLGQGAKSPLHFGNGTRLTVT.

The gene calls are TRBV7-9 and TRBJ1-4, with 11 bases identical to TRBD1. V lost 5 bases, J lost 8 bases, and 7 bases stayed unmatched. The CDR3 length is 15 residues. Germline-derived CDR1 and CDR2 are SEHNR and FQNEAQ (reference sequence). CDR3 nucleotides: TGTGCCAGCAGCCCCGGGGGGACAGGGGGAGAAAAACTGTTTTTT. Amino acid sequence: CASSPGGTGGEKLFF.

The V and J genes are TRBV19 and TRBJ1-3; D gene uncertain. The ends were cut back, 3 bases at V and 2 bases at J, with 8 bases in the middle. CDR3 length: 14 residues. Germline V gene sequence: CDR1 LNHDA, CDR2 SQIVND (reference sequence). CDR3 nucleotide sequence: TGTGCCAGTAGTATTGGCAGCGCTGGAAACACCATATATTTT. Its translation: CASSIGSAGNTIYF.

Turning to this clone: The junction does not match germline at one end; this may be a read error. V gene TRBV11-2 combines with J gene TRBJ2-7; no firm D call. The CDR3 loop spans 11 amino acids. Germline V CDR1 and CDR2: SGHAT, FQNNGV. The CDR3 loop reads CASSSSDEQYF. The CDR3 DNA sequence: TGTGCCAGCAGCTCCTCCGACGAGCAGTACTTC.

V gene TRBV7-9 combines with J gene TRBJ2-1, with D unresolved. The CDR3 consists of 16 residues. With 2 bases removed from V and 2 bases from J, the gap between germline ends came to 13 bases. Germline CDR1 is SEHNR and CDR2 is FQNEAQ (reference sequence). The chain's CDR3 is CASSLTPLRAYNEQFF. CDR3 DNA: TGTGCCAGCAGCTTAACCCCCTTAAGAGCCTACAATGAGCAGTTCTTC.

This CDR3 is CASSQGAGGYSGANVLTF. CDR3 sequence (DNA): TGTGCCAGCAGCCAAGGGGCCGGGGGTTATTCTGGGGCCAACGTCCTGACTTTC. The chain carries TRBV7-2 and TRBJ2-6, with a tentative D call TRBD2 (6 bases). V was pared by 5 bases and J by 1 base, with 18 bases between. Germline V lookup: CDR1 SGHTA, CDR2 FQGNSA. This CDR3 is built from 18 residues.

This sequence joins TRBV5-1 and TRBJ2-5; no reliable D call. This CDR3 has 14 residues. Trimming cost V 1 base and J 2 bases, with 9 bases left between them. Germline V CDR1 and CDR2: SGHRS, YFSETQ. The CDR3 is CASSLTGLQETQYF. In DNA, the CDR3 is TGCGCCAGCAGCTTGACTGGGCTGCAAGAGACCCAGTACTTC.

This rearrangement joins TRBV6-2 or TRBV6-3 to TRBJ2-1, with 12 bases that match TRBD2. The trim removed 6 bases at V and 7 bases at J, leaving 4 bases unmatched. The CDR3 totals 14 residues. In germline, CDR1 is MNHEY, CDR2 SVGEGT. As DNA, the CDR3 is TGTGCCAGCAGCTCCGGGACTAGCGGGAATGAGCAGTTCTTC. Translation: CASSSGTSGNEQFF.

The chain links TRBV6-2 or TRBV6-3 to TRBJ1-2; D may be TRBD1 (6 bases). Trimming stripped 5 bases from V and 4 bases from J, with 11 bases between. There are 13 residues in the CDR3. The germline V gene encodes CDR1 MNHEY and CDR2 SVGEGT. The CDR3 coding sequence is TGTGCCAGCAGTCAGGGGCAGTTCTATGGCTACACCTTC. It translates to CASSQGQFYGYTF.

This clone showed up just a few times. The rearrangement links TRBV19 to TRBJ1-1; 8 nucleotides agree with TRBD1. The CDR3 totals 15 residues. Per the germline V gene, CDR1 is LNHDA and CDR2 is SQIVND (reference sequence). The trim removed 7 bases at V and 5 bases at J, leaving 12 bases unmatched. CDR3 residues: CASKRGGRGQTEAFF. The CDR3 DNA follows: TGTGCCAGTAAGAGGGGTGGCAGGGGGCAAACTGAAGCTTTCTTT.

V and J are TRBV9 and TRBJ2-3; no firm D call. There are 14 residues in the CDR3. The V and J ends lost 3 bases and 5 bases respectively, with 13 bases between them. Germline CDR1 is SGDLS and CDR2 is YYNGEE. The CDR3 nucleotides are TGTGCCAGCAGCGGGCCCCCCAATTTAGATACGCAGTATTTT. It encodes CASSGPPNLDTQYF.

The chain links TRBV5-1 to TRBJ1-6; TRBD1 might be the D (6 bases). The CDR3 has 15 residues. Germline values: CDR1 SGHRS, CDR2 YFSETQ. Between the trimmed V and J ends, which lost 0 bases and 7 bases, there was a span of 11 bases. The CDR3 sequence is CASSLDGTRNSPLHF. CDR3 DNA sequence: TGCGCCAGCAGCTTGGATGGGACAAGAAATTCACCCCTCCACTTT.

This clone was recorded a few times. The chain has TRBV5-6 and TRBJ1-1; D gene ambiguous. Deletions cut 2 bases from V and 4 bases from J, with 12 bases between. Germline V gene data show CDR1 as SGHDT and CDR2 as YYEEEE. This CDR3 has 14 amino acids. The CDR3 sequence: CASSLNRGSTEAFF. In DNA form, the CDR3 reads TGTGCCAGCAGCTTAAATCGCGGGTCCACTGAAGCTTTCTTT.

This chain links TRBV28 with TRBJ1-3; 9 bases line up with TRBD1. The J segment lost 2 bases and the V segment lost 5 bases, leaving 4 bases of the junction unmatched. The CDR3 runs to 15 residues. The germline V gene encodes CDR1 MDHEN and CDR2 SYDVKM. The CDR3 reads CASSQTGGAGNTIYF. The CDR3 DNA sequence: TGTGCCAGCAGTCAGACAGGGGGAGCTGGAAACACCATATATTTT. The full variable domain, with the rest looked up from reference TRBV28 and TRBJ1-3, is DVKVTQSSRYLVKRTGEKVFLECVQDMDHENMFWYRQDPGLGLRLIYFSYDVKMKEKGDIPEGYSVSREKKERFSLILESASTNQTSMYLCASSQTGGAGNTIYFGEGSWLTVV.

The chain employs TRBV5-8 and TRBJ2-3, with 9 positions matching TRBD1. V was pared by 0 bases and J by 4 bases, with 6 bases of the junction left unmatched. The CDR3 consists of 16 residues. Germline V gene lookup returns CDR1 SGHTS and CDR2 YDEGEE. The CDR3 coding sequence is TGTGCCAGCAGCTTGGCCGGGACAGGGAGGTCAGATACGCAGTATTTT. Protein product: CASSLAGTGRSDTQYF.

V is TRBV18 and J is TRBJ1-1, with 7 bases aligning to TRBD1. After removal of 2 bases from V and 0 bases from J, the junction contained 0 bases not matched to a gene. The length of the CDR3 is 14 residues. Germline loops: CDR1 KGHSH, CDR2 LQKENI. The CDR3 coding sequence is TGTGCCAGCTCACCAGACAGGGTGAACACTGAAGCTTTCTTT. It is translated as CASSPDRVNTEAFF.

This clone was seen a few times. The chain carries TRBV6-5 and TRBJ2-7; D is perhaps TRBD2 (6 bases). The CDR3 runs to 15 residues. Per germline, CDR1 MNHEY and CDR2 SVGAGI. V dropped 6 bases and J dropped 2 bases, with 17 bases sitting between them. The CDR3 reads CASRLGTRTPYEQYF. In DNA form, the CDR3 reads TGTGCCAGCAGACTAGGGACTCGTACTCCCTACGAGCAGTACTTC.

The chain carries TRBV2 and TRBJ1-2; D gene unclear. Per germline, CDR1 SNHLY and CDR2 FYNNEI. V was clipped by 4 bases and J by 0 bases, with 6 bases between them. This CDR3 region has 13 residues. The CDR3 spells CASSGAANYGYTF. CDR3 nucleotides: TGTGCCAGCAGTGGGGCAGCTAACTATGGCTACACCTTC.

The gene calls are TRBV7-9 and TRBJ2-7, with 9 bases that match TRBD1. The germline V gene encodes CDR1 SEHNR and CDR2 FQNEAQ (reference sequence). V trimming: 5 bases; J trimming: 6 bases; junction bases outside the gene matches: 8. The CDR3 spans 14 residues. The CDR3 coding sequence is TGTGCCAGCAGCCCCGGGACAGGGTTCGGCGAGCAGTACTTC. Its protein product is CASSPGTGFGEQYF. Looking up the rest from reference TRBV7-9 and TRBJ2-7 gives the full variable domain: DTGVSQNPRHKITKRGQNVTFRCDPISEHNRLYWYRQTLGQGPEFLTYFQNEAQLEKSRLLSDRFSAERPKGSFSTLEIQRTEQGDSAMYLCASSPGTGFGEQYFGPGTRLTVT.

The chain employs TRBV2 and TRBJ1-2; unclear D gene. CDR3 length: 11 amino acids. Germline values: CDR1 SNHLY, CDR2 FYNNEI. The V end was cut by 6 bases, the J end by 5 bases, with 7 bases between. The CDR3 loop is CASRIQYGYTF. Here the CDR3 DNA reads TGTGCCAGCAGGATTCAGTATGGCTACACCTTC. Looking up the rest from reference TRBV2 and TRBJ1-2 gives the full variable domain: EPEVTQTPSHQVTQMGQEVILRCVPISNHLYFYWYRQILGQKVEFLVSFYNNEISEKSEIFDDQFSVERPDGSNFTLKIRSTKLEDSAMYFCASRIQYGYTFGSGTRLTVV.

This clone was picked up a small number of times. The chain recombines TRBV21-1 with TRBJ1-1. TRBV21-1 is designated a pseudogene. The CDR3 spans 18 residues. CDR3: CASSKGPQRGKMNTEAFF. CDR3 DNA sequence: TGTGCCAGCAGCAAGGGCCCCCAGCGGGGGAAGATGAACACTGAAGCTTTCTTT.

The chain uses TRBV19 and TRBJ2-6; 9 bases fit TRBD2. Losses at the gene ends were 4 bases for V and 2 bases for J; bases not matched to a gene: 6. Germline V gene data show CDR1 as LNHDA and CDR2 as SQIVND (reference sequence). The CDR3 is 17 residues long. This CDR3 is CASSTTSGGTGANVLTF. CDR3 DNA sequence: TGTGCCAGTAGTACGACTAGCGGTGGGACTGGGGCCAACGTCCTGACTTTC.

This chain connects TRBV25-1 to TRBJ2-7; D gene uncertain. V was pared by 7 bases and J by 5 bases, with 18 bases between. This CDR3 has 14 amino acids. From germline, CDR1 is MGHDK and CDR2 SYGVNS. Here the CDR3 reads CASIPSGRIHEQYF. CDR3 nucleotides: TGTGCCAGCATACCTTCGGGTAGGATCCACGAGCAGTACTTC.

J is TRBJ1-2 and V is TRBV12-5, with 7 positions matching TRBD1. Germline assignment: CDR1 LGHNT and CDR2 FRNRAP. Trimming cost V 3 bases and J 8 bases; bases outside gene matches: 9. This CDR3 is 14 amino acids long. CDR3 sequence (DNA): TGTGCTAGTGGTTTCGGGACAGCGCGGTTCGGCTACACCTTC. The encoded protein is CASGFGTARFGYTF.